This is a list of T cell receptor beta chains from one sample in a study of PD-L1 blockade in urothelial cancer. Profiling relied on immunoSEQ multiplex PCR, and the TCRdb table lists in-frame clones only, not all of them. The sample has over 65,000 clones, 90% seen once. The sequencing here drew on PBMCs, taken around atezolizumab (anti-PD-L1) treatment. These receptors were collected from a man in his 70s with urothelial cancer. Each CDR3 is given with its conserved first and last residue. A D gene is named only where the DNA matches it firmly. Clone sizes are given selectively: once, few, many, or a class where the clone is expanded.

clone_size d_call j_call v_call cdr3_aa cdr3_nt
. TRBD1 TRBJ1-3 TRBV6-1 CASSEQGALGNTIYF TGTGCCAGCAGTGAACAGGGGGCGTTGGGAAACACCATATATTTT
. TRBD1 TRBJ1-1 TRBV5-5 CASSWTGTGYEAFF TGTGCCAGCAGCTGGACCGGGACAGGTTATGAAGCTTTCTTT
. . TRBJ2-2 TRBV9 CASSVSRTEANTGELFF TGTGCCAGCAGCGTCTCCAGGACAGAGGCGAACACCGGGGAGCTGTTTTTT
few TRBD2 TRBJ2-5 TRBV14 CASSQDLAGAKTQYF TGTGCCAGCAGCCAAGATCTTGCGGGAGCGAAGACCCAGTACTTC
. . TRBJ2-1 TRBV13 CASSPRGSSYNEQFF TGTGCCAGCTCCCCTCGGGGGTCCTCCTACAATGAGCAGTTCTTC
. . TRBJ2-2 TRBV29-1 CSVAGAGELFF TGCAGCGTTGCGGGAGCCGGGGAGCTGTTTTTT
. . TRBJ1-1 TRBV5-1 CASSLTGPTEAFF TGCGCCAGCAGCTTGACAGGACCCACTGAAGCTTTCTTT
. TRBD2 TRBJ2-7 TRBV9 CASSVGTGGYPNEQYF TGTGCCAGCAGCGTGGGGACGGGGGGATATCCCAACGAGCAGTACTTC
. . TRBJ2-7 TRBV29-1 CSVDQGANEQYF TGCAGCGTTGATCAGGGTGCCAACGAGCAGTACTTC
few . TRBJ1-1 TRBV27 CASSVRGENTEAFF TGTGCCAGCAGTGTCAGGGGCGAGAACACTGAAGCTTTCTTT
. TRBD1 TRBJ2-7 TRBV5-5 CASSLDPGQSTYEQYF TGTGCCAGCAGTTTAGACCCGGGACAGTCCACCTACGAGCAGTACTTC
. . TRBJ1-3 TRBV19 CASSATPRSRHGNTIYF TGTGCCAGTAGCGCGACCCCGAGGAGTCGCCACGGAAACACCATATATTTT
. . TRBJ2-7 TRBV6-4 CASSDTGSNEQYF TGTGCCAGCAGCGATACGGGGTCTAACGAGCAGTACTTC
. TRBD2 TRBJ2-2 TRBV6-4 CASSERASGNTGELFF TGTGCCAGCAGTGAGAGGGCTAGCGGGAACACCGGGGAGCTGTTTTTT